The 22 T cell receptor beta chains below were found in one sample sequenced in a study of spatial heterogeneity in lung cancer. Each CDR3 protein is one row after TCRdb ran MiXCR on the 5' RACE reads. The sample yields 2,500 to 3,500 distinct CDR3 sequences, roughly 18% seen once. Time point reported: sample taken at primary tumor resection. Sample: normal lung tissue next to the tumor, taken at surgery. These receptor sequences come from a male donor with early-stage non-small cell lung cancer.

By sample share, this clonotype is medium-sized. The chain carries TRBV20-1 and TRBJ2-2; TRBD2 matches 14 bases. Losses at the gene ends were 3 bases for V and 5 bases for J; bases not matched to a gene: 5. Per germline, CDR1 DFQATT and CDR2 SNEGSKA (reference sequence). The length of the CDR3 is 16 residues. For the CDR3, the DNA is TGCAGTGCTAGGACTAGCGGGAGGGCCCGGACCGGGGAGCTGTTTTTT. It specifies CSARTSGRARTGELFF.

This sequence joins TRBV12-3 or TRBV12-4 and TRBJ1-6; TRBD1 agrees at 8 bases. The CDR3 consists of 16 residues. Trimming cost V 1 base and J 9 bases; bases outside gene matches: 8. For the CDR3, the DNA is TGTGCCAGCAGTTTAGGGACAGGGAAAAGCGGTTCACCCCTCCACTTT. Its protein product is CASSLGTGKSGSPLHF.

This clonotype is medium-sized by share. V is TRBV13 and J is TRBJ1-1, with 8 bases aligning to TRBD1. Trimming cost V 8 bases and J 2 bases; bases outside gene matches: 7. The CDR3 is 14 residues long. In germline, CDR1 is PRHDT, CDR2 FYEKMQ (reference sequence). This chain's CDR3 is CASRTGGANTEAFF. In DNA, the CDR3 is TGTGCCAGCCGCACAGGGGGGGCCAACACTGAAGCTTTCTTT.

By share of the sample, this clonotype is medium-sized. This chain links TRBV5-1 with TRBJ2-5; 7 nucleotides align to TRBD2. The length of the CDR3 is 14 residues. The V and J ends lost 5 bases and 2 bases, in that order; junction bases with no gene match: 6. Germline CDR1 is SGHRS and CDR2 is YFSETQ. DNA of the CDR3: TGCGCCAGCAGTGATGTGGGAGGGCAAGAGACCCAGTACTTC. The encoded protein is CASSDVGGQETQYF.

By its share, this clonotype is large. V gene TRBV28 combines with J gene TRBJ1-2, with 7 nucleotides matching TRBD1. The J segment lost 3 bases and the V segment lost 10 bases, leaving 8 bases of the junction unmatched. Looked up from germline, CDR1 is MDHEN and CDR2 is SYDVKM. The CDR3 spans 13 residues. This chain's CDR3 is CATKHRGDYGYTF. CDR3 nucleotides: TGTGCCACCAAACACAGGGGTGACTATGGCTACACCTTC.

The CDR3 loop is CASSLRYETLYNEQFF. Written as DNA, the CDR3 is TGTGCCAGCAGTCTGAGGTACGAGACACTCTACAATGAGCAGTTCTTC. This chain joins TRBV28 and TRBJ2-1, with no clear D. The V gene's germline CDR1 is MDHEN and CDR2 SYDVKM. CDR3 size: 16 residues. The V end was cut by 5 bases, the J end by 3 bases, with 17 bases between.

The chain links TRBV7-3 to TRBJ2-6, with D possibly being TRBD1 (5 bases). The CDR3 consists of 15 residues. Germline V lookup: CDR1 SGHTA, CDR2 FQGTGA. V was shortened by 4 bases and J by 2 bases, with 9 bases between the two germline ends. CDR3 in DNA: TGTGCCAGCAGCTCCAGGGTGGCTGGGGCCAACGTCCTGACTTTC. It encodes CASSSRVAGANVLTF.

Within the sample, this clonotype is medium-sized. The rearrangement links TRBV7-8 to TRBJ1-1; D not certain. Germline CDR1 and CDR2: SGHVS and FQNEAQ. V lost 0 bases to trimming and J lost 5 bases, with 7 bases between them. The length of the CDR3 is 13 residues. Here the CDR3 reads CASSLAQLTEAFF. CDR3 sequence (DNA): TGTGCCAGCAGCTTAGCCCAACTAACTGAAGCTTTCTTT.

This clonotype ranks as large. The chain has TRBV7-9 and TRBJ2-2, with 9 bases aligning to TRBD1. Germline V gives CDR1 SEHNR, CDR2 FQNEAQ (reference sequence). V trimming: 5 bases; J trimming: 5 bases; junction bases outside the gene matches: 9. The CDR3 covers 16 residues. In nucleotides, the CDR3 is TGTGCCAGCAGCCCGCCGGGACAGGGAGGTACCGGGGAGCTGTTTTTT. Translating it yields CASSPPGQGGTGELFF.

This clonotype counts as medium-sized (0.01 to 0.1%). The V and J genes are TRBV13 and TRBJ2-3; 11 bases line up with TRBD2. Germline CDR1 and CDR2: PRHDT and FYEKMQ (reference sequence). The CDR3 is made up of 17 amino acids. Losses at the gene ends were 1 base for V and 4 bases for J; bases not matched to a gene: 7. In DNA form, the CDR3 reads TGTGCCAGCAGCTTAGTAGCGGGGGGGCCTAGCCCAGATACGCAGTATTTT. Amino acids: CASSLVAGGPSPDTQYF.

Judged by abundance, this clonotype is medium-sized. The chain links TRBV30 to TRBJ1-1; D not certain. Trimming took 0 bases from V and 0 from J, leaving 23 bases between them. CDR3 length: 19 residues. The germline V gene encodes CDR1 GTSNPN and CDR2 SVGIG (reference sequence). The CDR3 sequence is CAWSVGSSDQLTMNTEAFF. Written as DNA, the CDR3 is TGTGCCTGGAGTGTAGGGTCTTCCGACCAGTTAACCATGAACACTGAAGCTTTCTTT. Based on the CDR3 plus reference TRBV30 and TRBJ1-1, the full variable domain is SQTIHQWPATLVQPVGSPLSLECTVEGTSNPNLYWYRQAAGRGLQLLFYSVGIGQISSEVPQNLSASRPQDRQFILSSKKLLLSDSGFYLCAWSVGSSDQLTMNTEAFFGQGTRLTVV.

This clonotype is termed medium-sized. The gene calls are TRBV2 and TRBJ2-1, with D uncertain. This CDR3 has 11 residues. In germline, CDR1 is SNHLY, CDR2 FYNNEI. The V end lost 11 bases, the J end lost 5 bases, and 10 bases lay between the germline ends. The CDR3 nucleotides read TGTGCCTCAACGGCGAACAATGAGCAGTTCTTC. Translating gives CASTANNEQFF.

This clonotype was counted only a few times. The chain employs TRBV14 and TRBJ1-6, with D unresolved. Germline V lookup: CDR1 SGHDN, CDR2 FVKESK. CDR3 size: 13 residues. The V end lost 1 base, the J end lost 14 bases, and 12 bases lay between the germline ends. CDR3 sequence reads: CASSQVARPALHF. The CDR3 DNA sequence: TGTGCCAGCAGCCAAGTTGCCCGTCCGGCCCTCCACTTT.

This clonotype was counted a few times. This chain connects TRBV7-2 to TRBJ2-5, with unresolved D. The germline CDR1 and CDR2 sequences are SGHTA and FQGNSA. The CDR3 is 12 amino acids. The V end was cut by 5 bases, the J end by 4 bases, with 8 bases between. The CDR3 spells CASSPLGETQYF. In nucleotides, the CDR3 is TGTGCCAGCAGCCCGCTAGGAGAGACCCAGTACTTC.

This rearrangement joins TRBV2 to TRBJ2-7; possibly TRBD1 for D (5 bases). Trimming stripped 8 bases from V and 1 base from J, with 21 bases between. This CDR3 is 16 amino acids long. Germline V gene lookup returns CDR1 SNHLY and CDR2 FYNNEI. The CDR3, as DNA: TGTGCCAGCGGGTGGGGCCCTATTAAAGATTCCTACGAGCAGTACTTC. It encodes CASGWGPIKDSYEQYF.

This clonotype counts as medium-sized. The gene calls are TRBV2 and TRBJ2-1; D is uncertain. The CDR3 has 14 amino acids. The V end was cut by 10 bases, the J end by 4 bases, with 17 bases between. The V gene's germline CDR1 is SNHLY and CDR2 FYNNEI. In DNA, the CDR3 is TGTGCCACTGGCCCTAGGCAGGCTTACAATGAGCAGTTCTTC. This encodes CATGPRQAYNEQFF.

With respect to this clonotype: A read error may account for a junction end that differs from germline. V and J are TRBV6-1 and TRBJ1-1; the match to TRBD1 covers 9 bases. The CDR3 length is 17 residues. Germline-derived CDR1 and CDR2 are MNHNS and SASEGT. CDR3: CASKTTGGAVLNTEAFF. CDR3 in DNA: TGTGCCAGCAAAACCACAGGGGGCGCAGTTTTGAACACTGAAGCTTTTTTT.

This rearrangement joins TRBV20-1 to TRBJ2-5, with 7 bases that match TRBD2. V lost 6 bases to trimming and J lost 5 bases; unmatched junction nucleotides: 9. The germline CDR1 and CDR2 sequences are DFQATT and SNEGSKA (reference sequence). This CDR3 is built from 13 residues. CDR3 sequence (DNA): TGCAGTGCCCGTTCGGGGGGTCAGGAGACCCAGTACTTC. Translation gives CSARSGGQETQYF.

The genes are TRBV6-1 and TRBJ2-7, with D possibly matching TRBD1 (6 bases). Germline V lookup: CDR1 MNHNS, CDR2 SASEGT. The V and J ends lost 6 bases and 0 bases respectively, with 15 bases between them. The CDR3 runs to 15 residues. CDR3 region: CASRVQGDSSYEQYF. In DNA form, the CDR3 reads TGTGCCAGCAGGGTACAGGGAGATAGCTCCTACGAGCAGTACTTC.

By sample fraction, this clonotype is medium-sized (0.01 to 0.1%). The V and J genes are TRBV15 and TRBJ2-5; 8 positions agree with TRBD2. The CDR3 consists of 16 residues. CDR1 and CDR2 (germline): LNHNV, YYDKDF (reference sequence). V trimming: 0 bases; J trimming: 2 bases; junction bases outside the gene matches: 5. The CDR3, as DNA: TGTGCCACCAGCAGAGATGGACTAGCAGATCAAGAGACCCAGTACTTC. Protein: CATSRDGLADQETQYF.

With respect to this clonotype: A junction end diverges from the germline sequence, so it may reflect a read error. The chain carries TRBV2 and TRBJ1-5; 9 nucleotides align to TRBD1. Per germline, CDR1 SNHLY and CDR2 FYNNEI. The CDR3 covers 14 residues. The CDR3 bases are TGTGTCAGCAGAGTTGGACAGGGGAATCAGCCCCAGCATTTT. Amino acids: CVSRVGQGNQPQHF.

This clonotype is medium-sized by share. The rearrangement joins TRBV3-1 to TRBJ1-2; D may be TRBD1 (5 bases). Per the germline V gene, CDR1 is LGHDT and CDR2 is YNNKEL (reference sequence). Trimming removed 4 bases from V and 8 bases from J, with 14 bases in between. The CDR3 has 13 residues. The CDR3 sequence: CASSPDPGVGYTF. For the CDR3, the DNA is TGTGCCAGCAGCCCCGACCCGGGGGTGGGCTACACCTTC.